This TCR beta chain emerged from a study of blood T cell repertoires in COVID-19. For the study at large: Sites across the United States, Italy and Spain contributed samples from acute and convalescent COVID-19.

Germline-derived CDR1 and CDR2 are SGHDN and FVKESK. V gave up 1 base and J gave up 5 bases; unmatched junction bases: 6. The CDR3 runs to 15 residues. Here immunoSEQ multiplex PCR was the method, and the copy in TCRdb shows in-frame clones only, minus some. The sample lists 150,000 to 200,000 clones; about nine tenths were seen once. Sequencing was performed on peripheral blood. The sequence derives from a man aged 55 to 70 with active or convalescent COVID-19. The chain combines TRBV14 with TRBJ2-3; 7 positions agree with TRBD1. The CDR3 sequence is CASSQVGTGVDTQYF. The CDR3 DNA reads TGTGCCAGCAGCCAAGTCGGCACAGGGGTAGATACGCAGTATTTT. Variable domain in full (rest from reference TRBV14 and TRBJ2-3): EAGVTQFPSHSVIEKGQTVTLRCDPISGHDNLYWYRRVMGKEIKFLLHFVKESKQDESGMPNNRFLAERTGGTYSTLKVQPAELEDSGVYFCASSQVGTGVDTQYFGPGTRLTVL.